The 10 T cell receptor beta chains below were found in one sample sequenced in a study of blood T cell repertoires in COVID-19. The assay was immunoSEQ multiplex PCR, and TCRdb's table has in-frame clones only and misses some. The sample includes about 42,000 clones, roughly 80% of them seen just once. What was sequenced was peripheral blood. The receptors shown here come from a woman aged 65 to 85 with acute or convalescent COVID-19.

This clone was observed a few times. The rearrangement uses TRBV4-2 and TRBJ2-3; D gene unclear. The V end lost 4 bases, the J end lost 3 bases, and 11 bases lay between the germline ends. This CDR3 has 14 residues. Germline values: CDR1 LGHNA, CDR2 YNFKEQ. The CDR3 spells CASSRFSITDTQYF. The CDR3 nucleotides are TGTGCCAGCAGCCGGTTTTCTATTACAGATACGCAGTATTTT.

This rearrangement joins TRBV27 to TRBJ2-7, with 8 positions matching TRBD1. There are 14 residues in the CDR3. The germline V gene encodes CDR1 MNHEY and CDR2 SMNVEV (reference sequence). J was trimmed by 2 bases and V by 6 bases; bases with no gene match: 6. CDR3 sequence reads: CASRVNRGTYEQYF. CDR3 nucleotides: TGTGCCAGCAGGGTCAACAGGGGGACCTACGAGCAGTACTTC.

This clone was observed a few times. CDR3 nucleotides: TGTGCCAGCAGCGTAGGCGAGAGGAGCTCCTACGAGCAGTACTTC. Its protein product is CASSVGERSSYEQYF. The gene calls are TRBV9 and TRBJ2-7; D is unresolved. Germline V gene lookup returns CDR1 SGDLS and CDR2 YYNGEE. V lost 0 bases, J lost 0 bases, and 10 bases lay in between. This CDR3 has 15 residues.

The chain links TRBV6-5 to TRBJ2-1; TRBD2 is a possible D gene (6 bases). CDR3 length equals 13 residues. V was trimmed by 10 bases and J by 8 bases, leaving 18 bases between them. Per germline, CDR1 MNHEY and CDR2 SVGAGI. The CDR3 sequence: CATLGLPSHEQFF. The CDR3 region has the DNA TGTGCCACCTTGGGACTCCCGAGCCATGAGCAGTTCTTC.

A few counts support this clone. The V call is TRBV7-6, the J call TRBJ1-2, with 7 bases identical to TRBD1. The CDR3 extends over 15 amino acids. Germline V CDR1 and CDR2: SGHVS, FNYEAQ. Trimming took 1 base from V and 4 from J; bases not matched to a gene: 6. CDR3 sequence: CASSLDSGQAYGYTF. The CDR3 nucleotides read TGTGCCAGCAGCTTAGACTCCGGACAGGCCTATGGCTACACCTTC.

The genes are TRBV9 and TRBJ2-2; 8 nucleotides align to TRBD1. V shed 1 base and J 0 bases; nucleotides not matched to a gene: 8. Germline V gives CDR1 SGDLS, CDR2 YYNGEE. CDR3 length: 18 amino acids. CDR3 in amino acids: CASSVMPGGAANTGELFF. CDR3 DNA: TGTGCCAGCAGCGTAATGCCAGGGGGCGCGGCGAACACCGGGGAGCTGTTTTTT.

V is TRBV6-6 and J is TRBJ2-4; TRBD2 might be the D (7 bases). The V end lost 5 bases, the J end lost 0 bases, and 11 bases lay between the germline ends. Germline V gene sequence: CDR1 MNHNY, CDR2 SVGAGI (reference sequence). CDR3 size: 15 residues. The CDR3 nucleotides read TGTGCCAGCAGTGAGGGGGGGTTAGCCAAAAACATTCAGTACTTC. This codes for CASSEGGLAKNIQYF.

This chain links TRBV18 with TRBJ1-2; TRBD1 might be the D (5 bases). The CDR3 runs 13 residues. Germline CDR1 KGHSH, CDR2 LQKENI. V dropped 5 bases and J dropped 1 base, with 8 bases sitting between them. Here the CDR3 reads CASSSDINYGYTF. CDR3 coding DNA: TGTGCCAGCTCATCGGACATTAACTATGGCTACACCTTC. The variable domain in full, completed from reference TRBV18 and TRBJ1-2, reads NAGVMQNPRHLVRRRGQEARLRCSPMKGHSHVYWYRQLPEEGLKFMVYLQKENIIDESGMPKERFSAEFPKEGPSILRIQQVVRGDSAAYFCASSSDINYGYTFGSGTRLTVV.

The CDR3 loop reads CASSRDLNNYGYTF. CDR3 sequence (DNA): TGTGCCAGCAGCCGGGACTTAAATAACTATGGCTACACCTTC. The chain links TRBV14 to TRBJ1-2; D might be TRBD1 (5 bases). The germline CDR1 and CDR2 sequences are SGHDN and FVKESK. The CDR3 loop spans 14 amino acids. V gave up 4 bases and J gave up 1 base, with 10 bases separating them.

This chain links TRBV6-6 with TRBJ2-5; perhaps TRBD2 as D (6 bases). The CDR3 extends over 14 amino acids. V gave up 5 bases and J gave up 5 bases, with 15 bases separating them. Germline V gives CDR1 MNHNY, CDR2 SVGAGI (reference sequence). The CDR3 spells CASSPRGGGETQYF. CDR3 in DNA: TGTGCCAGCAGTCCCCGGGGAGGAGGGGAGACCCAGTACTTC.